This T cell receptor (beta chain) was observed in a study of radiotherapy plus CTLA-4 blockade in lung cancer. The overall study: Patients showed objective responses in about 18% of cases and disease control in under 40%.

CTLA-4 blockade using ipilimumab, together with focal radiation, was received by patients with chemo-refractory metastatic non-small-cell lung cancer. Germline assignment: CDR1 SGHAT and CDR2 FQNNGV. CDR3 size: 13 residues. V lost 2 bases and J 4 bases, leaving 5 bases between the germline ends. Data came from immunoSEQ multiplex PCR; TCRdb stores just in-frame clones and leaves some out. The sample shows roughly 86,000 clones, roughly four fifths of them seen only once. As regards this clone: What it recognizes is unknown.

Study-wide results and limits: Radiotherapy with ipilimumab was followed by blood expansion of tumor-derived clones. Strongest reported response predictors: early blood clone changes and post-radiation interferon-beta.

Sequencing was performed on peripheral blood, taken from a patient treated with radiotherapy plus ipilimumab. The receptor's source is a human donor with non-small cell lung cancer who had stable disease on radiotherapy plus ipilimumab. This sequence joins TRBV11-2 and TRBJ1-4, with unresolved D. The CDR3 reads CASSLSFNEKLFF. The DNA of the CDR3 is TGTGCCAGCAGCTTAAGTTTTAATGAAAAACTGTTTTTT.